These 28 T cell receptor beta chains were sequenced from one sample in a study of cytomegalovirus exposure and HLA in healthy donors listed by TCRdb under 2017. Library preparation used the immunoSEQ multiplex PCR assay. A mixture of 60 forward primers for TCR Vbeta segments and 13 reverse primers for TCR Jbeta segments was used in the multiplex PCR. This immuneACCESS table, as held by TCRdb, lists in-frame sequences with V and J called but not all clones. Of the missing ones, under half trace to an unresolved V gene in checked studies; the others have no known cause. For this sample there are roughly 160,000 clones; around 86% appear just once. The biggest ten clones account for about 2.2% of the sample. Input material: PBMCs. The receptors stem from a male donor in good health and CMV-seronegative.

The rearrangement links TRBV29-1 to TRBJ1-2; TRBD1 matches at 10 bases. The germline V gene has CDR1 SQVTM and CDR2 ANQGSEA. The CDR3 contains 13 residues. V dropped 6 bases and J dropped 4; count of bases not matched to a gene: 5. The CDR3 DNA reads TGCAGCGTGTCGGACAGGGGGACCTATGGCTACACCTTC. Protein sequence: CSVSDRGTYGYTF.

In its sample, this clone was seen once. The chain uses TRBV6-5 and TRBJ2-1; D unresolved. Per germline, CDR1 MNHEY and CDR2 SVGAGI. Trimming cost V 6 bases and J 7 bases, with 10 bases left between them. This CDR3 contains 12 residues. The chain's CDR3 is CASSLSRNEQFF. The CDR3 nucleotides are TGTGCCAGCAGCCTTAGCCGTAATGAGCAGTTCTTC.

This clone was counted only a few times. Additional DNA sequences in this sample encode the identical CDR3. The rearrangement joins TRBV5-1 to TRBJ2-1; TRBD2 agrees at 7 bases. Germline CDR1 SGHRS, CDR2 YFSETQ. The ends lost 0 bases at V and 1 base at J; junction bases unmatched: 7. CDR3 size: 17 residues. This CDR3 reads CASSLGRRGSSYNEQFF. CDR3 DNA sequence: TGCGCCAGCAGCTTGGGTCGGCGGGGGTCTTCCTACAATGAGCAGTTCTTC.

In this sample, this clone turned up a few times. This rearrangement joins TRBV2 to TRBJ1-1; 9 nucleotides agree with TRBD1. CDR1 and CDR2 (germline): SNHLY, FYNNEI. This CDR3 is 16 amino acids long. After removal of 6 bases from V and 5 bases from J, the junction contained 13 bases not matched to a gene. This CDR3 reads CASSPRTGQGRTEAFF. In DNA form, the CDR3 reads TGTGCCAGCAGCCCGAGAACGGGACAGGGCCGTACTGAAGCTTTCTTT.

The rearrangement joins TRBV13 to TRBJ2-2; D uncertain. Germline V gene data show CDR1 as PRHDT and CDR2 as FYEKMQ (reference sequence). The ends were cut back, 1 base at V and 0 bases at J, with 9 bases in the middle. The CDR3 totals 16 residues. CDR3 sequence: CASSLAGLANTGELFF. CDR3 nucleotide sequence: TGTGCCAGCAGCTTAGCGGGTCTTGCGAACACCGGGGAGCTGTTTTTT.

As concerns this clone: The conserved phenylalanine or tryptophan is not found at the CDR3 terminus, so this likely reflects a read error. The J gene is TRBJ1-1, the V gene TRBV27; 9 positions match TRBD1. Germline CDR1 and CDR2: MNHEY and SMNVEV (reference sequence). V trimming: 6 bases; J trimming: 1 base; junction bases outside the gene matches: 0. This CDR3 spans 13 amino acids. CDR3 in amino acids: CASRGQGNTEAFL. The CDR3 region has the DNA TGTGCCAGCAGGGGACAGGGGAACACTGAAGCTTTCCTT.

The chain is built from TRBV7-9 and TRBJ2-3; a possible D gene is TRBD1 (5 bases). CDR1 SEHNR and CDR2 FQNEAQ come from the germline V gene (reference sequence). With 4 bases removed from V and 2 bases from J, the gap between germline ends came to 19 bases. The CDR3 runs to 17 residues. The CDR3 nucleotides are TGTGCCAGCAGCTCTGGCAGGGTAAACTCTTACACAGATACGCAGTATTTT. It codes for CASSSGRVNSYTDTQYF.

CDR3 region: CASRGTWGMNTEAFF. In DNA, the CDR3 is TGTGCCAGCAGAGGAACGTGGGGCATGAACACTGAAGCTTTCTTT. V is TRBV6-1 and J is TRBJ1-1; TRBD1 is a possible D gene (5 bases). This CDR3 spans 15 amino acids. Germline CDR1 and CDR2: MNHNS and SASEGT. Trimming left V 6 bases short and J 0 bases short, with 14 bases between.

This CDR3 is CSVGGQPSSYEQYF. CDR3 bases: TGCAGCGTTGGGGGACAGCCGAGCTCCTACGAGCAGTACTTC. The V gene is TRBV29-1, the J gene TRBJ2-7, with 7 bases lining up with TRBD1. The CDR3 totals 14 residues. V shed 4 bases and J 0 bases; nucleotides not matched to a gene: 6. Germline-derived CDR1 and CDR2 are SQVTM and ANQGSEA.

This rearrangement joins TRBV30 to TRBJ1-2; no clear D gene. The length of the CDR3 is 11 residues. Deletions cut 2 bases from V and 8 bases from J, with 9 bases between. Per the germline V gene, CDR1 is GTSNPN and CDR2 is SVGIG (reference sequence). The CDR3 DNA sequence: TGTGCCTGGAGTACCAGTGGCGGCTACACCTTC. Residues: CAWSTSGGYTF.

The chain is built from TRBV27 and TRBJ2-1; TRBD2 agrees at 14 bases. Trimming took 0 bases from V and 8 from J; bases not matched to a gene: 3. CDR3 size: 16 residues. Per germline, CDR1 MNHEY and CDR2 SMNVEV (reference sequence). The CDR3: CASSLSRLAGGYEQFF. Here the CDR3 DNA reads TGTGCCAGCAGTTTATCCCGACTAGCGGGGGGGTATGAGCAGTTCTTC.

The V gene is TRBV6-5, the J gene TRBJ1-2; TRBD1 might be the D (5 bases). Germline CDR1 is MNHEY and CDR2 is SVGAGI. The CDR3 length is 13 residues. V gave up 2 bases and J gave up 4 bases, with 8 bases separating them. For the CDR3, the DNA is TGTGCCAGCAGTTACAACAGGATCTATGGCTACACCTTC. Translation gives CASSYNRIYGYTF.

This sequence joins TRBV4-1 and TRBJ1-3, with a weak D call TRBD1 (6 bases). Germline V CDR1 and CDR2: MGHRA, YSYEKL. Deletions cut 7 bases from V and 2 bases from J, with 18 bases between. CDR3 length: 16 amino acids. As DNA, the CDR3 is TGCGCCAGCACGTCCAGGACCGGACAGCCTGGAAACACCATATATTTT. It specifies CASTSRTGQPGNTIYF.

The rearrangement joins TRBV15 to TRBJ1-1; weak D call: TRBD1 (6 bases). This CDR3 has 14 residues. Deletions cut 0 bases from V and 4 bases from J, with 9 bases between. Germline lookup yields CDR1 LNHNV and CDR2 YYDKDF (reference sequence). CDR3 in amino acids: CATSRETGTTEAFF. CDR3 DNA: TGTGCCACCAGCAGAGAAACAGGGACCACTGAAGCTTTCTTT.

The gene calls are TRBV13 and TRBJ1-1; D is unresolved. Per germline, CDR1 PRHDT and CDR2 FYEKMQ (reference sequence). There are 13 residues in the CDR3. V was clipped by 1 base and J by 4 bases, with 7 bases between them. The CDR3 nucleotides read TGTGCCAGCAGCTTAGAGAGGTTCACTGAAGCTTTCTTT. Its protein is CASSLERFTEAFF.

Here the CDR3 DNA reads TGTGCCATCAGAGACCGACAGGGGGAGCAGTTCTTC. Amino acid sequence: CAIRDRQGEQFF. The chain employs TRBV10-3 and TRBJ2-1; 8 nucleotides align to TRBD1. V trimming: 6 bases; J trimming: 10 bases; junction bases outside the gene matches: 5. Germline V lookup: CDR1 ENHRY, CDR2 SYGVKD. The CDR3 spans 12 residues.

V and J are TRBV4-2 and TRBJ1-2, with D possibly TRBD1 on 6 matching bases. Germline V CDR1 and CDR2: LGHNA, YNFKEQ. The CDR3 has 15 amino acids. V dropped 0 bases and J dropped 3 bases, with 11 bases sitting between them. As DNA, the CDR3 is TGTGCCAGCAGCCAAGAGAGGGGGACCTACTATGGCTACACCTTC. Encoded protein: CASSQERGTYYGYTF.

V and J are TRBV4-3 and TRBJ2-3; 7 nucleotides align to TRBD2. This CDR3 region has 17 residues. The junction had 6 bases not matched to a gene; V was cut back by 0 bases and J by 0 bases. CDR1 and CDR2 (germline): LGHNA, YSLEER. The CDR3 nucleotides are TGCGCCAGCAGCCAAGATTGGGGGGGATCTAGCACAGATACGCAGTATTTT. Its translation: CASSQDWGGSSTDTQYF.

DNA of the CDR3: TGTGCCAGCAGTGAACTTATGGGCCAGCCCCAGCATTTT. This codes for CASSELMGQPQHF. The chain joins TRBV6-1 to TRBJ1-5; no clear D gene. Trimming removed 2 bases at V and 7 bases at J, with 9 bases between. Germline V gene sequence: CDR1 MNHNS, CDR2 SASEGT. CDR3 length: 13 amino acids.

The chain joins TRBV2 to TRBJ1-5; maybe TRBD1 (5 bases). The CDR3 runs 14 residues. The germline V and J ends were trimmed by 6 bases and 6 bases, with 15 bases remaining between them. The germline gives CDR1 SNHLY, CDR2 FYNNEI. The DNA of the CDR3 is TGTGCCAGCAGCGTGGGGGGTTGGGGTCAGCCCCAGCATTTT. Protein product: CASSVGGWGQPQHF.

The chain employs TRBV7-9 and TRBJ2-7; 11 positions match TRBD2. CDR1 is SEHNR and CDR2 is FQNEAQ in the germline V gene (reference sequence). The CDR3 has 15 residues. The trim removed 5 bases at V and 2 bases at J, leaving 5 bases unmatched. The CDR3 DNA reads TGTGCCAGCAGCCCCGGGACTAGCGGCACCTACGAGCAGTACTTC. As protein: CASSPGTSGTYEQYF.

The CDR3 loop is CSVSGTVTYEQYF. CDR3 nucleotide sequence: TGCAGCGTGTCCGGGACAGTAACCTACGAGCAGTACTTC. The chain carries TRBV29-1 and TRBJ2-7, with TRBD1 matching 7 bases. The CDR3 contains 13 residues. J gave up 2 bases and V 6 bases, and 7 bases lay outside the gene matches. The germline V gene has CDR1 SQVTM and CDR2 ANQGSEA.

The chain has TRBV7-2 and TRBJ2-1; the D gene is possibly TRBD1 (6 bases). V was cut by 5 bases and J by 4 bases, with 15 bases left in between. The CDR3 is 15 residues long. Germline V gene sequence: CDR1 SGHTA, CDR2 FQGNSA. CDR3 loop: CASSRGGLAYNEQFF. CDR3 nucleotide sequence: TGTGCCAGCAGCCGTGGGGGCCTTGCTTACAATGAGCAGTTCTTC.

This clone was observed once. This chain links TRBV10-1 with TRBJ1-1; unclear D gene. V was pared by 0 bases and J by 1 base, with 9 bases between. The CDR3 runs to 15 residues. Germline CDR1 WNHNN, CDR2 SYGVQD (reference sequence). This CDR3 reads CASSESPGSNTEAFF. The CDR3 DNA sequence: TGCGCCAGCAGTGAGTCGCCAGGTTCGAACACTGAAGCTTTCTTT.

This chain uses TRBV2 with TRBJ2-1; D remains unclear. In germline, CDR1 is SNHLY, CDR2 FYNNEI. Deletions cut 3 bases from V and 6 bases from J, with 9 bases between. CDR3 length: 13 amino acids. This CDR3 is CASSERTLNEQFF. DNA of the CDR3: TGTGCCAGCAGTGAGCGTACGCTCAATGAGCAGTTCTTC.

The chain employs TRBV2 and TRBJ2-7; 8 nucleotides line up with TRBD1. This CDR3 is built from 14 residues. V shed 7 bases and J 2 bases; nucleotides not matched to a gene: 7. Germline CDR1 is SNHLY and CDR2 is FYNNEI. The CDR3 DNA reads TGTGCCAGCAAACACAGGGGGGCTCCCTACGAGCAGTACTTC. This translates into CASKHRGAPYEQYF.

This clone was recorded a few times. In DNA form, the CDR3 reads TGTGCCAGCAGCTCCGGGACAGGAGCCTTCGCGAACACCGGGGAGCTGTTTTTT. Translation gives CASSSGTGAFANTGELFF. The rearrangement joins TRBV5-4 to TRBJ2-2, with 8 positions matching TRBD1. Germline-derived CDR1 and CDR2 are SGHNT and YYREEE (reference sequence). The V segment lost 3 bases and the J segment 0 bases; nucleotides outside the gene matches: 10. This CDR3 is 18 amino acids long.

This chain joins TRBV10-3 and TRBJ1-2, with a weak D call TRBD1 (5 bases). The CDR3 sequence is 16 residues long. Looked up from germline, CDR1 is ENHRY and CDR2 is SYGVKD. Trimming shortened V by 10 bases and J by 0 bases, and 21 bases separated the two germline ends. The CDR3 DNA reads TGTGCCACCCAAGGAGGGGAGGGGCAAGCTAACTATGGCTACACCTTC. Protein sequence: CATQGGEGQANYGYTF.